This TCR beta chain was obtained from a study of shared clonotypes between healthy human individuals. The V gene's germline CDR1 is MGHRA and CDR2 YSYEKL. CDR3 length equals 15 residues. V lost 2 bases and J 7 bases, leaving 14 bases between the germline ends. TCRdb's copy holds only in-frame clones and misses some; the assay was immunoSEQ multiplex PCR. The sample lists about 2.5 million clones, 85% to 95% occurring once. The clonotype was recovered from a man aged 18 to 30 in good health. Some clones in this sample may be carry-over from other donors' samples. Input material: naive CD4+ T cells from PBMCs. The subset here: CD45RA+ positively selected. The chain joins TRBV4-1 to TRBJ1-4; tentatively, D is TRBD1 (5 bases). CDR3 bases: TGCGCCAGCAGCCAATTTGGGACCCCCGTTGAAAAACTGTTTTTT. It codes for CASSQFGTPVEKLFF.